This T cell receptor beta chain derives from a study of blood T cells in healthy people across ages. Looked up from germline, CDR1 is LGHDT and CDR2 is YNNKEL (reference sequence). After removal of 4 bases from V and 4 bases from J, the junction contained 8 bases not matched to a gene. The CDR3 contains 15 residues. There are a few counts of this clonotype. Antigen specificity is unknown. General study results and limits: Older age coincided with a roughly linear decline in TCR beta diversity per million T cells.

Alongside a J-beta primer mix, a sample-barcoded 5' primer served in a second PCR lasting roughly 7 to 11 cycles. Via MiXCR, TCRdb re-called the 5' RACE reads, giving one row per CDR3 protein. The sample has 1.2 million to 1.5 million distinct CDR3 sequences; 35% to 45% are singletons. The rearrangement joins TRBV3-1 to TRBJ1-2, with TRBD1 matching over 8 bases. Specimen: blood. The sequence was collected from a woman between 18 and 29 years old in good health. The CDR3 loop is CASSRTGTGIYGYTF. As DNA, the CDR3 is TGTGCCAGCAGCCGAACCGGGACAGGCATCTATGGCTACACCTTC.